The following is a T cell receptor (beta chain) sequence with its context. Antigen unknown. These data belong to a study of T-cell memory formation after mild COVID-19. Study in general: Largely donor-specific TCR clusters were found.

Sample barcodes and UMIs were carried by the TCR alpha and TCR beta cDNA libraries that 5'RACE generated with constant-segment primers. One entry per CDR3 protein results from TCRdb running MiXCR on the 5' RACE reads. Among 550,000 to 600,000 distinct CDR3 sequences, roughly 21% were seen once, and the ten largest hold around 9.2%. Study-level results: Contracting CD4+ clones sat mainly in CM and EM; CD8+ in EMRA. Detection of some responders pre-infection suggested pre-existing cross-reactive memory T cells participated.

The receptor was isolated from an adult woman who had mild COVID-19 (a few samples of this study predate the infection). Cell type and time point are not known. Material for sequencing was PBMCs or a T cell subset sorted from them (not recorded which).

The CDR3 sequence is CATSDPGQPQHF. CDR3 DNA sequence: TGTGCCACCAGTGACCCCGGCCAGCCCCAGCATTTT. The chain has TRBV24-1 and TRBJ1-5; no clear D gene. This CDR3 region has 12 residues. V lost 4 bases, J lost 7 bases, and 7 bases lay in between. Germline CDR1 is KGHDR and CDR2 is SFDVKD.